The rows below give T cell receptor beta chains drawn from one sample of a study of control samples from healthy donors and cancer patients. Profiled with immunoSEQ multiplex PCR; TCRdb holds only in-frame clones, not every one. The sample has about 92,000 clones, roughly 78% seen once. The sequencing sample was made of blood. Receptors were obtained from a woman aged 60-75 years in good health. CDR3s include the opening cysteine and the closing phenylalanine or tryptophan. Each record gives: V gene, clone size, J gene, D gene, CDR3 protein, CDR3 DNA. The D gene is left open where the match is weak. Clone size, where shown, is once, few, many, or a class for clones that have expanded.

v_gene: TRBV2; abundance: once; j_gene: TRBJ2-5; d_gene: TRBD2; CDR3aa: CASSDALGGGSETQYF; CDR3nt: TGTGCCAGCAGTGACGCCCTTGGCGGGGGTTCAGAGACCCAGTACTTC
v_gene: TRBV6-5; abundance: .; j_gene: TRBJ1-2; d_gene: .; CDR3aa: CASRPPGYGYTF; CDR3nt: TGTGCCAGCAGACCCCCTGGCTATGGCTACACCTTC
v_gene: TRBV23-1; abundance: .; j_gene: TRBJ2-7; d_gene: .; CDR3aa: CASSLLGQVGGHEQYF; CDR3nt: TGCGCCAGCAGTCTTCTCGGGCAGGTGGGGGGCCACGAGCAGTACTTC
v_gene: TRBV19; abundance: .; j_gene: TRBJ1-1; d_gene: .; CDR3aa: CASSRESFRNTEAFF; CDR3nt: TGTGCCAGTAGTCGCGAGTCCTTTCGGAACACTGAAGCTTTCTTT
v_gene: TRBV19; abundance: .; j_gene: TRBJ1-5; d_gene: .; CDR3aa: CASRPTYSNQPQHF; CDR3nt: TGTGCCAGTAGACCAACATATAGCAATCAGCCCCAGCATTTT
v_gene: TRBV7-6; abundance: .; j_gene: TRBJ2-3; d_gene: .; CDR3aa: CASSSQTTDTQYF; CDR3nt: TGTGCCAGCAGCTCTCAAACTACAGATACGCAGTATTTT
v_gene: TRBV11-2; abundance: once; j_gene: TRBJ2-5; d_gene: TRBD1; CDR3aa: CASSRSGGPQETQYF; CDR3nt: TGTGCCAGCAGCCGATCAGGGGGACCCCAAGAGACCCAGTACTTC
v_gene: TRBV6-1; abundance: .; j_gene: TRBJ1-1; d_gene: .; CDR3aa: CASSEQGGTEAFF; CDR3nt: TGTGCCAGCAGTGAGCAGGGAGGGACTGAAGCTTTCTTT
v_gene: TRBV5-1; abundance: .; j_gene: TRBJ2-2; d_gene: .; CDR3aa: CASAGQHRTTGELFF; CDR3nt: TGCGCCAGCGCGGGACAGCATAGAACCACCGGGGAGCTGTTTTTT
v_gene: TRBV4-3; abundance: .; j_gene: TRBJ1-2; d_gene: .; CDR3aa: CASSFRPADGDGYTF; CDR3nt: TGCGCCAGCAGCTTCAGGCCGGCGGACGGGGATGGCTACACCTTC
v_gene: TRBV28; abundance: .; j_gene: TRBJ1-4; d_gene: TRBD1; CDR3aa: CASRTGVGEKLFF; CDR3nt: TGTGCCAGCAGAACAGGGGTAGGTGAAAAACTGTTTTTT
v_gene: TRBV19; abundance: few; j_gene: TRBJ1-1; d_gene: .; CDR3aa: CASSLRRQGNTEAFF; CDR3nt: TGTGCCAGTAGCCTAAGACGGCAGGGGAACACTGAAGCTTTCTTT